The sequence of this T cell receptor (beta chain) was determined in a study of T-cell memory formation after mild COVID-19. Study-wide results and caveats: The main location of contracting CD4+ clones was CM and EM, and that of contracting CD8+ clones was EMRA. Among clones contracting day 15 to 85, CD4/CD8 was balanced, whereas later expanders leaned CD4+. Pre-infection memory harbored some responding clones, suggesting cross-reactive memory joined.

Libraries for TCRalpha and TCRbeta carried sample barcodes and unique molecular identifiers via 5'RACE. Each CDR3 protein gets one entry after TCRdb re-called the 5' RACE reads with MiXCR. Of about 400,000 distinct CDR3 sequences listed, around 22% were seen once; the top ten hold roughly 14%. This clonotype came up a few times. The antigen is unknown. The CDR3 spans 14 residues. The germline V gene has CDR1 SEHNR and CDR2 FQNEAQ (reference sequence). Between the trimmed V and J ends, which lost 0 bases and 4 bases, there was a span of 9 bases. This chain uses TRBV7-9 with TRBJ1-1; D is unresolved. Sequencing used PBMCs or a T cell subset sorted from them (not recorded which). This TCR came from an adult woman who had mild COVID-19 (a few samples of this study predate the infection). Cell type and time point are not known. CDR3 in amino acids: CASSLAFASTEAFF. The CDR3 DNA reads as TGTGCCAGCAGCTTAGCGTTCGCCAGCACTGAAGCTTTCTTT.